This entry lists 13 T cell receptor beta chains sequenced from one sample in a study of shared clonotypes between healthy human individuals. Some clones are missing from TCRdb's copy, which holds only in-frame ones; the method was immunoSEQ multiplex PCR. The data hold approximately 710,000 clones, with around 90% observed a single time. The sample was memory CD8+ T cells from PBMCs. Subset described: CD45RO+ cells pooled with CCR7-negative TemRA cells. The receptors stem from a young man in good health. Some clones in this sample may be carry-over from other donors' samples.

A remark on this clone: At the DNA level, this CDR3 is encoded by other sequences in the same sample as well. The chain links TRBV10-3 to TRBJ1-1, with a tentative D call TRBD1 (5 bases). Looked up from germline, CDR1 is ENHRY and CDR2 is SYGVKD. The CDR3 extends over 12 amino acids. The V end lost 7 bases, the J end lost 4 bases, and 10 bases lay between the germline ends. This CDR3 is CAIKQGGTEAFF. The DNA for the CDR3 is TGTGCCATCAAGCAGGGAGGCACTGAAGCTTTCTTT.

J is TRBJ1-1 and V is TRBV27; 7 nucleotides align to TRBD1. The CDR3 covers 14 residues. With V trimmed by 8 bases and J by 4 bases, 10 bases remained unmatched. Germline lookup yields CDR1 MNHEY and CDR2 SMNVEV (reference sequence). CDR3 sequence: CASGRQGFVTEAFF. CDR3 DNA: TGTGCCAGCGGACGACAGGGTTTCGTCACTGAAGCTTTCTTT.

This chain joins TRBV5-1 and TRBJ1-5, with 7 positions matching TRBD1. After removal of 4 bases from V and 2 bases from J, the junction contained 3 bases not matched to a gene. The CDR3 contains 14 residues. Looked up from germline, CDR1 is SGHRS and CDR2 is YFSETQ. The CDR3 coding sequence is TGCGCCAGCAGCGACGGACAGGGCAATCAGCCCCAGCATTTT. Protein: CASSDGQGNQPQHF.

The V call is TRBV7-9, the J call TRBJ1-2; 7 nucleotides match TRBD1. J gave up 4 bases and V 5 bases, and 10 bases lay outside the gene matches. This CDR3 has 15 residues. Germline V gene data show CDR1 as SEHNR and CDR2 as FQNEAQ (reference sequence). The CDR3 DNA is TGTGCCAGCAGCCCCAGACAGGGAGGTACCTATGGCTACACCTTC. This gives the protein CASSPRQGGTYGYTF.

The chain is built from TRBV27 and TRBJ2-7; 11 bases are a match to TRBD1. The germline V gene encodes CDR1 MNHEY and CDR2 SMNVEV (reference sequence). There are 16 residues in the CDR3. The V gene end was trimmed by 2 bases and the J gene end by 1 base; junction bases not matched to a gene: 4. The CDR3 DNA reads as TGTGCCAGCAGTTTACTTGGGACAGGGGGTTCCTACGAGCAGTACTTC. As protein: CASSLLGTGGSYEQYF.

CDR3 residues: CASTYKGSEETQYF. CDR3 DNA: TGTGCCAGCACCTATAAGGGCAGCGAAGAGACCCAGTACTTC. This chain connects TRBV28 to TRBJ2-5; D gene unclear. Germline CDR1 MDHEN, CDR2 SYDVKM. This CDR3 is 14 amino acids long. V dropped 7 bases and J dropped 3 bases, with 15 bases sitting between them.

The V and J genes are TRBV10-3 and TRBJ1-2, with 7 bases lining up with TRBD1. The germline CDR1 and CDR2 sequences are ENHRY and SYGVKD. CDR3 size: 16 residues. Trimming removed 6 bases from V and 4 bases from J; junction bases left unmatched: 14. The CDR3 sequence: CAIRYTRTGSIYGYTF. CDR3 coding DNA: TGTGCCATCAGGTACACCCGGACAGGTTCAATCTATGGCTACACCTTC.

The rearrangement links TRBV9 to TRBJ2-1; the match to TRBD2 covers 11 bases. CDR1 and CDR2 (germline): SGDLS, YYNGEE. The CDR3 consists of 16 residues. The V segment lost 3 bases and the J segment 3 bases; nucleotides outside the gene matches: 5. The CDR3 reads CASSEPSGRNYNEQFF. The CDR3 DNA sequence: TGTGCCAGCAGCGAACCTAGCGGGAGGAACTACAATGAGCAGTTCTTC.

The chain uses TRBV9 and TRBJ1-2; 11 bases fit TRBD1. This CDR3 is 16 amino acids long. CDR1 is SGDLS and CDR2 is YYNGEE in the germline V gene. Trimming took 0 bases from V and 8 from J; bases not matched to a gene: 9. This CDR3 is CASSVGLGQGAEGYTF. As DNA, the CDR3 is TGTGCCAGCAGCGTAGGCTTAGGACAGGGGGCTGAAGGCTACACCTTC.

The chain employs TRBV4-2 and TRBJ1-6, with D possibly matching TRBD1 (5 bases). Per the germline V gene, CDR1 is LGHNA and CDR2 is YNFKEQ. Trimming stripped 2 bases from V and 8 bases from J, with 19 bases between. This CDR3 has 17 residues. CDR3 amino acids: CASSQLMTGTADSPLHF. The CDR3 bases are TGTGCCAGCAGCCAACTCATGACCGGGACCGCAGATTCACCCCTCCACTTT.

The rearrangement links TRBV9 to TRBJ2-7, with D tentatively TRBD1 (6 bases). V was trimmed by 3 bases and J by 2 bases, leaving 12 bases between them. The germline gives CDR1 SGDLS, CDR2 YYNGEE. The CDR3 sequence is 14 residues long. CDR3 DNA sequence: TGTGCCAGCAGCGCGACAGGTCCCCCCTACGAGCAGTACTTC. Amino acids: CASSATGPPYEQYF.

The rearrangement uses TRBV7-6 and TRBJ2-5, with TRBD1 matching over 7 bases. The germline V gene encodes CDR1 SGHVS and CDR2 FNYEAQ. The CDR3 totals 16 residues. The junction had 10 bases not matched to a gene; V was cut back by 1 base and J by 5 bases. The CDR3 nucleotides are TGTGCCAGCAGCTTAGAGCCGACAGGGTTAAAGGAGACCCAGTACTTC. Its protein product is CASSLEPTGLKETQYF. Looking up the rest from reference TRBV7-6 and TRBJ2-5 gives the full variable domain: GAGVSQSPRYKVTKRGQDVALRCDPISGHVSLYWYRQALGQGPEFLTYFNYEAQQDKSGLPNDRFSAERPEGSISTLTIQRTEQRDSAMYRCASSLEPTGLKETQYFGPGTRLLVL.

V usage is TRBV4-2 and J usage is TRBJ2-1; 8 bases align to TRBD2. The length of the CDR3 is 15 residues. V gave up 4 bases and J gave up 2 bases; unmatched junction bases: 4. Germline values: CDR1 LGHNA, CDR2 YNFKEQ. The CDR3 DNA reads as TGTGCCAGCAGCCCCGGGGGGGTAGCCTACAATGAGCAGTTCTTC. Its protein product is CASSPGGVAYNEQFF.